The sequence of this TCR beta chain was determined in a study of resident and recirculating memory T cells in vitiligo. Data came from immunoSEQ multiplex PCR; TCRdb stores just in-frame clones and leaves some out. Of around 78,000 clones in the sample, 92% were seen once. V was trimmed by 3 bases and J by 7 bases, leaving 10 bases between them. This CDR3 has 13 residues. Germline CDR1 reads MDHEN; CDR2 reads SYDVKM. Input material: blood. This sequence was found in a male donor with vitiligo. This chain connects TRBV28 to TRBJ2-1; no clear D gene. CDR3 sequence reads: CASSFRLVNEQFF. The CDR3 coding sequence is TGTGCCAGCAGTTTCCGACTGGTAAATGAGCAGTTCTTC.